This TCR beta chain was identified in a study of blood T cell repertoires in COVID-19. Study as a whole: PBMCs, B-cell-depleted T cells, or T cells provided the cDNA or gDNA that made up the material.

The CDR3 contains 14 residues. Deletions cut 1 base from V and 3 bases from J, with 8 bases between. Germline assignment: CDR1 KGHDR and CDR2 SFDVKD. Per the authors' pipeline: By means of reference gene primer amplification, nucleated cell counts were estimated. The data were produced by immunoSEQ multiplex PCR, yet TCRdb's version contains in-frame clones alone and is incomplete. That table gives V, J and clone size, and the DNA gave D and trimming. The sample lists 650,000 to 800,000 clones; 85% to 90% were seen once. J is TRBJ1-2 and V is TRBV24-1; D is undetermined. Material for sequencing was peripheral blood. This TCR was recovered from a young woman with acute or convalescent COVID-19. CDR3 coding DNA: TGTGCCACCAGTGATTTCCGGCAGGACTATGGCTACACCTTC. Translation gives CATSDFRQDYGYTF.